Each of the 17 T cell receptor beta chains below was sequenced from the same sample in a study of T cell repertoires and HLA-DP antigens. Their specific antigens are unknown. Measured with immunoSEQ multiplex PCR; TCRdb has only the in-frame clones, and not every one. The table shows 75,000 to 90,000 clones, with 86% occurring only once. The sample consisted of CD4+ T cells from PBMCs. The receptors were sampled from a man aged 50-60 years in good health and CMV-seronegative.

V and J are TRBV9 and TRBJ1-2, with D maybe TRBD1 (5 bases). The CDR3 has 14 amino acids. Per germline, CDR1 SGDLS and CDR2 YYNGEE. V shed 3 bases and J shed 8 bases, with 17 bases lying between them. In nucleotides, the CDR3 is TGTGCCAGCAGCGCCTGGGAGGGGCCCGGGGGCTACACCTTC. Residues: CASSAWEGPGGYTF.

The chain joins TRBV2 to TRBJ1-6, with D tentatively TRBD1 (5 bases). With 7 bases removed from V and 6 bases from J, the gap between germline ends came to 16 bases. Germline V CDR1 and CDR2: SNHLY, FYNNEI. The CDR3 is 15 amino acids. The CDR3 DNA reads as TGTGCCAGCAACCTCAATGGGGGGTCTAATTCACCCCTCCACTTT. This codes for CASNLNGGSNSPLHF.

In its sample, this clone was seen once. This chain uses TRBV14 with TRBJ1-4, with a tentative D call TRBD1 (6 bases). Germline loops: CDR1 SGHDN, CDR2 FVKESK. The CDR3 is 15 amino acids. Trimming removed 4 bases at V and 0 bases at J, with 9 bases between. The CDR3 here is CASSPRTATNEKLFF. Written as DNA, the CDR3 is TGTGCCAGCAGCCCACGGACAGCAACTAATGAAAAACTGTTTTTT.

V usage is TRBV9 and J usage is TRBJ1-3; TRBD1 matches 9 bases. After removal of 2 bases from V and 1 base from J, the junction contained 4 bases not matched to a gene. The CDR3 totals 16 residues. In germline, CDR1 is SGDLS, CDR2 YYNGEE. The CDR3 region is CASSVTGTGSGNTIYF. Here the CDR3 DNA reads TGTGCCAGCAGCGTTACCGGGACAGGGTCTGGAAACACCATATATTTT.

The chain links TRBV11-2 to TRBJ2-3; 10 nucleotides line up with TRBD2. The CDR3 is 16 amino acids. In germline, CDR1 is SGHAT, CDR2 FQNNGV. V lost 5 bases, J lost 5 bases, and 10 bases stayed unmatched. DNA of the CDR3: TGTGCCAGCAGCATTATAGCGGGAGGAAACCGAGATACGCAGTATTTT. This gives the protein CASSIIAGGNRDTQYF.

The rearrangement uses TRBV6-9 and TRBJ2-1, with TRBD2 matching 8 bases. The CDR3 consists of 19 residues. Germline CDR1 is MNHGY and CDR2 is SVAAGI. Trimming at V came to 0 bases and at J to 6 bases, leaving 16 bases not matched to a gene. DNA for the CDR3: TGTGCCAGCAGTTATTCGAGAAAGGCGGGGGGCCGAACAGGCAATGAGCAGTTCTTC. This codes for CASSYSRKAGGRTGNEQFF.

CDR3 amino acids: CSVIGESRRDEQYF. The DNA for the CDR3 is TGCAGCGTCATTGGGGAGTCCCGCCGGGACGAGCAGTACTTC. The chain carries TRBV29-1 and TRBJ2-7; D perhaps matches TRBD2 (5 bases). Trimming shortened V by 6 bases and J by 5 bases, and 20 bases separated the two germline ends. The length of the CDR3 is 14 residues. Germline CDR1 SQVTM, CDR2 ANQGSEA.

This clone has a handful of counts. This chain connects TRBV7-6 to TRBJ2-7; TRBD2 aligns across 12 bases. With V trimmed by 5 bases and J by 7 bases, 6 bases remained unmatched. This CDR3 is built from 14 residues. From germline, CDR1 is SGHVS and CDR2 FNYEAQ. The CDR3: CASSAGLAGSEQYF. As DNA, the CDR3 is TGTGCCAGCAGCGCGGGACTAGCGGGTTCAGAGCAGTACTTC.

The V call is TRBV4-1, the J call TRBJ2-7; possibly TRBD1 for D (6 bases). Germline CDR1 is MGHRA and CDR2 is YSYEKL. The ends were cut back, 1 base at V and 4 bases at J, with 14 bases in the middle. This CDR3 spans 15 amino acids. CDR3 DNA: TGCGCCAGCAGCCAAGGCTTGGGGGCGACGTACGAGCAGTACTTC. Amino acids: CASSQGLGATYEQYF.

CDR3 DNA sequence: TGCGCCAGCAGCTTGACAGGGGAAAAGGGTCAGCCCCAGCATTTT. Its protein product is CASSLTGEKGQPQHF. The V gene is TRBV5-1, the J gene TRBJ1-5, with 7 bases identical to TRBD1. Germline CDR1 reads SGHRS; CDR2 reads YFSETQ. The V gene end was trimmed by 1 base and the J gene end by 6 bases; junction bases not matched to a gene: 7. The CDR3 consists of 15 residues.

This clone was seen only once. The rearrangement joins TRBV10-1 to TRBJ1-5; TRBD1 matches at 7 bases. V gave up 6 bases and J gave up 0 bases; unmatched junction bases: 5. The germline V gene has CDR1 WNHNN and CDR2 SYGVQD (reference sequence). The CDR3 spans 15 residues. CDR3 region: CASSRGGSSNQPQHF. Written as DNA, the CDR3 is TGCGCCAGCAGCAGGGGGGGAAGTAGCAATCAGCCCCAGCATTTT.

The V and J genes are TRBV15 and TRBJ2-5; a possible D gene is TRBD2 (7 bases). Trimming took 0 bases from V and 4 from J, leaving 9 bases between them. Per the germline V gene, CDR1 is LNHNV and CDR2 is YYDKDF (reference sequence). The CDR3 has 14 amino acids. The CDR3 sequence: CATSRDRGAETQYF. As DNA, the CDR3 is TGTGCCACCAGCAGAGATCGGGGGGCAGAGACCCAGTACTTC.

The chain has TRBV5-1 and TRBJ2-2; TRBD2 agrees at 7 bases. V lost 0 bases and J lost 0; bases outside the gene matches: 5. Germline values: CDR1 SGHRS, CDR2 YFSETQ. The CDR3 covers 17 residues. The CDR3 sequence is CASSLGIAGSNTGELFF. DNA for the CDR3: TGCGCCAGCAGCTTGGGGATAGCGGGCTCGAACACCGGGGAGCTGTTTTTT.

The rearrangement links TRBV11-2 to TRBJ2-5, with 9 bases identical to TRBD1. Unmatched junction bases numbered 3, after V lost 6 bases and J lost 4 bases. From germline, CDR1 is SGHAT and CDR2 FQNNGV. This CDR3 comprises 13 residues. The CDR3 reads CASRGTGRETQYF. The CDR3 bases are TGTGCCAGCAGGGGGACAGGGAGAGAGACCCAGTACTTC.

CDR3 nucleotides: TGCAGCGTTAAAGGCGGGCTCGAGGGCAACACTGAAGCTTTCTTT. Its translation: CSVKGGLEGNTEAFF. V and J are TRBV29-1 and TRBJ1-1; D call uncertain. The CDR3 covers 15 residues. Between the trimmed V and J ends, which lost 5 bases and 2 bases, there was a span of 18 bases. Germline CDR1 reads SQVTM; CDR2 reads ANQGSEA.

V usage is TRBV13 and J usage is TRBJ1-6, with 7 nucleotides matching TRBD1. V gave up 2 bases and J gave up 7 bases; unmatched junction bases: 11. Per germline, CDR1 PRHDT and CDR2 FYEKMQ (reference sequence). This CDR3 region has 17 residues. The CDR3 DNA is TGTGCCAGCAGCTTAAGAGGTCCAGGGGGAATCAATTCACCCCTCCACTTT. As protein: CASSLRGPGGINSPLHF. The full variable domain, completed using reference TRBV13 and TRBJ1-6, is AAGVIQSPRHLIKEKRETATLKCYPIPRHDTVYWYQQGPGQDPQFLISFYEKMQSDKGSIPDRFSAQQFSDYHSELNMSSLELGDSALYFCASSLRGPGGINSPLHFGNGTRLTVT.

The chain joins TRBV7-6 to TRBJ2-5; tentatively, D is TRBD2 (6 bases). CDR3 length: 14 residues. Germline V CDR1 and CDR2: SGHVS, FNYEAQ. V was trimmed by 5 bases and J by 6 bases, leaving 16 bases between them. The CDR3 is CASSRNTGSQTQYF. DNA for the CDR3: TGTGCCAGCAGCCGAAATACCGGGAGCCAGACCCAGTACTTC.